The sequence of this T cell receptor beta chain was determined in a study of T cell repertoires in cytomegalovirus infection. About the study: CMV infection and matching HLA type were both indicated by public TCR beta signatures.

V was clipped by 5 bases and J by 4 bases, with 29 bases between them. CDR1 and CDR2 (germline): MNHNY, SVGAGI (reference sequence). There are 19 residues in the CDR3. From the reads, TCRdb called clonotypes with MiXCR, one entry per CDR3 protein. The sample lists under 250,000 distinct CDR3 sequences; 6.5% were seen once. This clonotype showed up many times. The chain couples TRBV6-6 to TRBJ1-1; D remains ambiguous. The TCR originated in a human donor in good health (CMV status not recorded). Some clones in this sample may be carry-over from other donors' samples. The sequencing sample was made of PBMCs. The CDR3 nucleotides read TGTGCCAGCAGTCCATTCCCCTCTCAGGTTACTCCACGGACCACTGAAGCTTTCTTT. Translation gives CASSPFPSQVTPRTTEAFF.